This passage covers 21 T cell receptor beta chains from one sample sequenced in a study of OX40 agonist ivuxolimab in advanced cancers. Here immunoSEQ multiplex PCR was the method, and the copy in TCRdb shows in-frame clones only, minus some. This sample carries 70,000 to 95,000 clones, about 90% of them seen once, and the ten largest clones take approximately 6.5%. Specimen: CD4+ or CD8+ T cells sorted from blood, collected in a trial of the OX40 agonist ivuxolimab. These receptors all come from an adult with an advanced solid tumor such as melanoma, head and neck, liver or kidney cancer.

The chain carries TRBV19 and TRBJ2-5, with TRBD1 matching 7 bases. This CDR3 has 13 residues. Per the germline V gene, CDR1 is LNHDA and CDR2 is SQIVND (reference sequence). The V and J ends lost 5 bases and 5 bases, in that order; junction bases with no gene match: 5. The CDR3: CASSPTGVETQYF. Here the CDR3 DNA reads TGTGCCAGTAGTCCTACAGGGGTGGAGACCCAGTACTTC.

This rearrangement joins TRBV12-2 to TRBJ1-5; TRBD1, as called in the table, went unchecked against the DNA. TRBV12-2 is a recognized pseudogene. The CDR3 extends over 20 amino acids. The CDR3 reads CASRDLNRQVGLLLPQPQHF. CDR3 nucleotide sequence: TGTGCAAGTCGCGACCTAAACAGACAGGTCGGGTTACTACTTCCCCAGCCCCAGCATTTT.

The rearrangement joins TRBV29-1 to TRBJ2-7; 9 bases are a match to TRBD1. Trimming removed 3 bases from V and 5 bases from J; junction bases left unmatched: 5. The CDR3 consists of 13 residues. Germline V lookup: CDR1 SQVTM, CDR2 ANQGSEA. Written as DNA, the CDR3 is TGCAGCGTTGAGGGGACAGGGACCAACGAGCAGTACTTC. It is translated as CSVEGTGTNEQYF.

In this sample, this clone turned up once. The chain carries TRBV10-3 and TRBJ2-7; weak D call: TRBD1 (5 bases). CDR3 length equals 14 residues. CDR1 is ENHRY and CDR2 is SYGVKD in the germline V gene. V lost 0 bases and J lost 6, with 12 bases in between. CDR3: CAISESPGFSEQYF. CDR3 coding DNA: TGTGCCATCAGTGAGTCACCAGGGTTTTCCGAGCAGTACTTC.

The chain has TRBV11-1 and TRBJ2-7, with D hard to call. V was pared by 5 bases and J by 2 bases, with 7 bases between. Germline-derived CDR1 and CDR2 are SGHAT and FQDESV (reference sequence). This CDR3 region has 12 residues. CDR3 residues: CASSPRAYEQYF. The CDR3 DNA follows: TGTGCCAGCAGCCCCCGCGCCTACGAGCAGTACTTC.

This chain joins TRBV28 and TRBJ1-2; no reliable D call. The CDR3 covers 11 residues. Between the trimmed V and J ends, which lost 8 bases and 2 bases, there was a span of 6 bases. CDR1 and CDR2 (germline): MDHEN, SYDVKM. The CDR3 DNA sequence: TGTGCCAGCCACATGAACTATGGCTACACCTTC. Its translation: CASHMNYGYTF.

The rearrangement uses TRBV25-1 and TRBJ2-1, with D possibly TRBD2 on 5 matching bases. This CDR3 has 15 amino acids. V was shortened by 3 bases and J by 7 bases, with 16 bases between the two germline ends. Germline lookup yields CDR1 MGHDK and CDR2 SYGVNS. CDR3 in amino acids: CASSERVRNLNEQFF. In DNA form, the CDR3 reads TGTGCCAGCAGTGAGAGGGTCAGAAATTTGAATGAGCAGTTCTTC.

With respect to this clone: Other DNA sequences within the sample encode an identical CDR3. The chain couples TRBV28 to TRBJ2-7; 7 bases agree with TRBD1. Germline V gene data show CDR1 as MDHEN and CDR2 as SYDVKM. Trimming took 6 bases from V and 3 from J; bases not matched to a gene: 5. CDR3 length equals 13 residues. CDR3 DNA: TGTGCCAGCAGCTCCGGACAGGACTACGAGCAGTACTTC. This codes for CASSSGQDYEQYF.

The V and J genes are TRBV9 and TRBJ1-4, with D unclear. Trimming left V 0 bases short and J 0 bases short, with 3 bases between. Looked up from germline, CDR1 is SGDLS and CDR2 is YYNGEE. The CDR3 length is 14 residues. The CDR3 sequence is CASSVETTNEKLFF. CDR3 nucleotides: TGTGCCAGCAGCGTAGAAACAACTAATGAAAAACTGTTTTTT.

The chain joins TRBV5-6 to TRBJ1-2; TRBD1 matches at 8 bases. Trimming removed 1 base from V and 5 bases from J; junction bases left unmatched: 13. Germline assignment: CDR1 SGHDT and CDR2 YYEEEE. The length of the CDR3 is 17 residues. The DNA for the CDR3 is TGTGCCAGCAGCTTGATCGGACAGGGAATGGTGAGGTATGGCTACACCTTC. It translates to CASSLIGQGMVRYGYTF.

V gene TRBV23-1 combines with J gene TRBJ1-2; no reliable D call. TRBV23-1 is an ORF, and what it does is uncertain. This CDR3 has 13 amino acids. V was shortened by 2 bases and J by 4 bases, with 8 bases between the two germline ends. CDR3 in DNA: TGCGCCAGCAGTCAAACGTATTTCTATGGCTACACCTTC. Translation: CASSQTYFYGYTF.

This chain links TRBV23-1 with TRBJ2-1; D tentatively fits TRBD1 or TRBD2 (5 bases each). TRBV23-1 is noted as an ORF with a role that remains uncertain. The CDR3 has 17 residues. The germline V and J ends were trimmed by 4 bases and 4 bases, with 20 bases remaining between them. DNA for the CDR3: TGCGCCAGCAGTCTCCCGGGGCTGGAGCGGAATTACAATGAGCAGTTCTTC. It encodes CASSLPGLERNYNEQFF.

The chain has TRBV11-3 and TRBJ2-1; possibly TRBD2 for D (5 bases). The CDR3 spans 13 residues. The germline V gene has CDR1 SGHNT and CDR2 YENEEA. Trimming took off 5 bases at V and 5 bases at J, with 10 bases between the two ends. CDR3 amino acids: CASSRTSNNEQFF. The CDR3 DNA reads TGTGCCAGCAGCCGGACTTCGAACAATGAGCAGTTCTTC.

The V call is TRBV30, the J call TRBJ2-1; D is uncertain. Germline loops: CDR1 GTSNPN, CDR2 SVGIG (reference sequence). The CDR3 spans 12 residues. V lost 0 bases and J lost 7, with 7 bases in between. The CDR3 DNA reads as TGTGCCTGGAGTGTAGGTGCGAATGAGCAGTTCTTC. Translating gives CAWSVGANEQFF.

The rearrangement joins TRBV5-4 to TRBJ2-5, with 9 positions matching TRBD2. The CDR3 is 16 amino acids. Germline V gene sequence: CDR1 SGHNT, CDR2 YYREEE (reference sequence). V lost 0 bases, J lost 2 bases, and 5 bases stayed unmatched. CDR3 coding DNA: TGTGCCAGCAGCTTGGGGATTAGCGGGAGTCAAGAGACCCAGTACTTC. This codes for CASSLGISGSQETQYF.

This clone has only one observation. The chain joins TRBV4-1 to TRBJ2-1; the match to TRBD2 covers 12 bases. The CDR3 contains 17 residues. Germline CDR1 MGHRA, CDR2 YSYEKL. Unmatched junction bases numbered 0, after V lost 0 bases and J lost 0 bases. DNA for the CDR3: TGCGCCAGCAGCCAAGAGACTAGCGGGAGCTCCTACAATGAGCAGTTCTTC. It is translated as CASSQETSGSSYNEQFF.

This chain joins TRBV28 and TRBJ1-1; 7 positions match TRBD1. The CDR3 length is 14 residues. Germline CDR1 and CDR2: MDHEN and SYDVKM. Trimming removed 6 bases from V and 0 bases from J; junction bases left unmatched: 4. CDR3 amino acids: CASSSGTVNTEAFF. CDR3 nucleotide sequence: TGTGCCAGCAGCTCCGGGACAGTGAACACTGAAGCTTTCTTT.

The CDR3 bases are TGCGCCAGCAGTGAGAGGGGGGGGATGAACACCGGGGAGCTGTTTTTT. Its protein is CASSERGGMNTGELFF. The chain is built from TRBV10-2 and TRBJ2-2, with D possibly matching TRBD2 (7 bases). Germline V gives CDR1 WSHSY, CDR2 SAAADI. The CDR3 consists of 16 residues. Trimming pared 2 bases from V and 1 base from J, leaving 11 bases between.

V and J are TRBV28 and TRBJ1-3; D is perhaps TRBD1 (6 bases). The length of the CDR3 is 16 residues. Trimming removed 2 bases at V and 1 base at J, with 12 bases between. Germline assignment: CDR1 MDHEN and CDR2 SYDVKM. CDR3 DNA sequence: TGTGCCAGCAGTTTACTCATAGGGGGTTCTGGAAACACCATATATTTT. The encoded protein is CASSLLIGGSGNTIYF.

This clone was counted between two and nine times. The rearrangement links TRBV2 to TRBJ1-1; no firm D call. Germline V gene lookup returns CDR1 SNHLY and CDR2 FYNNEI. The ends were cut back, 6 bases at V and 4 bases at J, with 12 bases in the middle. The CDR3 is 13 amino acids. For the CDR3, the DNA is TGTGCCAGCAGCCAGGACTTGGGCACTGAAGCTTTCTTT. Residues: CASSQDLGTEAFF.

The rearrangement links TRBV18 to TRBJ1-5; 8 bases line up with TRBD1. The germline V gene encodes CDR1 KGHSH and CDR2 LQKENI. Trimming took 2 bases from V and 5 from J; bases not matched to a gene: 2. This CDR3 spans 14 amino acids. CDR3 amino acids: CASSPTGGDQPQHF. The CDR3 DNA sequence: TGTGCCAGCTCACCAACAGGGGGGGATCAGCCCCAGCATTTT. Full variable domain (outside the CDR3, taken from reference TRBV18 and TRBJ1-5): NAGVMQNPRHLVRRRGQEARLRCSPMKGHSHVYWYRQLPEEGLKFMVYLQKENIIDESGMPKERFSAEFPKEGPSILRIQQVVRGDSAAYFCASSPTGGDQPQHFGDGTRLSIL.